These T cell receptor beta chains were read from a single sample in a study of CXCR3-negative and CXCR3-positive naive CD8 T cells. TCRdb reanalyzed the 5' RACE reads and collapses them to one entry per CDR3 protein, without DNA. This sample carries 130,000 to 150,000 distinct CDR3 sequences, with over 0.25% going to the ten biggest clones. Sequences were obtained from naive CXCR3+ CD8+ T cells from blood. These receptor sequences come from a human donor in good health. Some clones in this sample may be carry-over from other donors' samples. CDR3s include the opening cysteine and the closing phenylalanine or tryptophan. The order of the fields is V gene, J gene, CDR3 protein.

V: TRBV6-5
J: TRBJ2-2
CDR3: CASSYDRGLTGELFF

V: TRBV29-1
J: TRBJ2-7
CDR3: CSVEDLFGNIAGEQYF

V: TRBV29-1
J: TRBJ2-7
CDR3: CSVGGRMMGDEQYF

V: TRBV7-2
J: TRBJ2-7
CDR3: CASSSLLAGGLVEQYF

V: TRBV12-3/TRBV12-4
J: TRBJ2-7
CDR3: CASSARDRLTYEQYF

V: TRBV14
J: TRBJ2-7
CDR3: CASSQARRVEPYEQYF

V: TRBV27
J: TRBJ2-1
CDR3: CASSPITLRGQAYNEQFF

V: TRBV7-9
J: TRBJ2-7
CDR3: CASSPAGLAKSSYEQYF

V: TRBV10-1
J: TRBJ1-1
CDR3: CASSEQDTEAFF

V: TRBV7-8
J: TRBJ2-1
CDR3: CASSPLPSSDEQFF

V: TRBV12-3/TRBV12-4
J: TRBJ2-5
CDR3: CASSGKGAPETQYF

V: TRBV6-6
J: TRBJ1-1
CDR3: CASSYAISKNTEAFF

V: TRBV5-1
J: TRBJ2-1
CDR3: CASSLNGGQYNEQFF

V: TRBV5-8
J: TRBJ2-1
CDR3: CASSPGQVHREQFF

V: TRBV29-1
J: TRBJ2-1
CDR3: CSVEGLAGVSPYNEQFF

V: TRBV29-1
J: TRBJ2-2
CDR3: CSVEGGTGELFF

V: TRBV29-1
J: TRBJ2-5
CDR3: CSVEILLADSQETQYF

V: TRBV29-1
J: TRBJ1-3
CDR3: CSVDDNSGNTIYF

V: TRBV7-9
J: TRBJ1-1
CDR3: CASRTPGNTEAFF

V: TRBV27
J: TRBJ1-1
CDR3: CASSLQGWNTEAFF

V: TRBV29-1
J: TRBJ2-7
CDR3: CSVVGQGASHEQYF

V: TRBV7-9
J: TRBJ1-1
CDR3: CASSPRRGDGLNTEAFF

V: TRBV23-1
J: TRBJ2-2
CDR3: CASSQLRDRRNTGELFF

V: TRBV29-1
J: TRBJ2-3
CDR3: CSVEWGLGTGTPDTQYF

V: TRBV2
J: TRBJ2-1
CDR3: CASSESEGLAGDFEQFF

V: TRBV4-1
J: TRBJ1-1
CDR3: CASSQVGTGTNTEAFF

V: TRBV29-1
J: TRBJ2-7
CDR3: CSVEGLAGGSYEQYF

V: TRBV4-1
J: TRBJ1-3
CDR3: CASSQVSETNTIYF

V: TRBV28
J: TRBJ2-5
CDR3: CASSLRQAFQETQYF

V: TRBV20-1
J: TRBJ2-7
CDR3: CSARYSGSSYEQYF

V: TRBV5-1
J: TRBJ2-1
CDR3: CASSLGQGMNEQFF

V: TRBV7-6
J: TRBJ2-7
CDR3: CASSPELGNTYEQYF

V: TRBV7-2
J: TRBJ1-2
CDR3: CASSLDREYGYTF

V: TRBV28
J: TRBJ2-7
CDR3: CASSSRTGGPYEQYF

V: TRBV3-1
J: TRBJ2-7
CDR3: CASSQDLGLFSYEQYF

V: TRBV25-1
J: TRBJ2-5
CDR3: CASRGRTDPGETQYF

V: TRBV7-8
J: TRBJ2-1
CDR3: CASSLVSTTANNEQFF

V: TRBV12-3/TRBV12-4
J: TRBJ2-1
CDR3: CASSFRRGGYNEQFF

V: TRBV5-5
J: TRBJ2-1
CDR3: CASSPWSNEQFF

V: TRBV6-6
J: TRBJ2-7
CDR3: CASSSGSDEQYF

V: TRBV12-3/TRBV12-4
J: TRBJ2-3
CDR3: CASTSGGPTDTQYF

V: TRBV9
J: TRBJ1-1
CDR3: CASSEILRNTEAFF